This TCR beta chain originates from a study of blood T cell repertoires in COVID-19. About the study: From T cells, B-cell-depleted T cells, or PBMCs came the material, which was cDNA or gDNA.

Germline lookup yields CDR1 MDHEN and CDR2 SYDVKM. The CDR3 sequence is 23 residues long. Trimming cost V 6 bases and J 10 bases; bases outside gene matches: 36. In the authors' workflow: Reference gene primer amplification gave estimated nucleated cell counts. TCRdb keeps only in-frame clones here, not all; method: immunoSEQ multiplex PCR. Clone size and V and J calls were adopted from that table, with D and trimming inferred from the DNA. The table has around 70,000 clones, approximately 80% seen once. Sequencing input: peripheral blood. This clonotype originated in a human donor in a cohort sampled during active COVID-19. The gene calls are TRBV28 and TRBJ2-5; TRBD2 matches at 12 bases. CDR3 DNA: TGTGCCAGCAGGTTAGTGGGGGGAGTAGGGAGCCTAGCGGGAGGGTTCCGCATTGGTAGCCAGTACTTC. Translation gives CASRLVGGVGSLAGGFRIGSQYF.